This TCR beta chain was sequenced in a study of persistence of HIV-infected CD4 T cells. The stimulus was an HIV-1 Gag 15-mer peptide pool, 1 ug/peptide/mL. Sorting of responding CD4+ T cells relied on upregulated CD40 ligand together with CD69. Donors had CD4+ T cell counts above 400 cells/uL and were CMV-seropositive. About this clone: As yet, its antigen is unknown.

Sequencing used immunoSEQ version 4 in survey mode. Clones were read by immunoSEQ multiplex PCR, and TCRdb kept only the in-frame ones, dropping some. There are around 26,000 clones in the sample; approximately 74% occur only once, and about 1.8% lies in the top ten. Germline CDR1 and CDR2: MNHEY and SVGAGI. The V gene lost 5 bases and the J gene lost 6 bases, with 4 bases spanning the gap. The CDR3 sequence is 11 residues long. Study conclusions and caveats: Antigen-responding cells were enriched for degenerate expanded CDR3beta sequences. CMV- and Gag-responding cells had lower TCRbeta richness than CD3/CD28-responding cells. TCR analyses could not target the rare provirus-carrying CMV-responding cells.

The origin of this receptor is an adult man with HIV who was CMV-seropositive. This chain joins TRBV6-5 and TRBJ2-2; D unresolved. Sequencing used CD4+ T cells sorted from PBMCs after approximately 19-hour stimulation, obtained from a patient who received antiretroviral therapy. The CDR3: CASSKPGELFF. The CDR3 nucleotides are TGTGCCAGCAGTAAGCCCGGGGAGCTGTTTTTT.